This T cell receptor (beta chain) was retrieved from a study of T-cell memory formation after mild COVID-19. Study background: Each donor largely had its own TCR clusters.

The TCR alpha and TCR beta cDNA libraries, bearing sample barcodes and UMIs, were generated by 5'RACE using constant-segment primers. TCRdb fed the 5' RACE reads into MiXCR, producing one record per CDR3 protein. The sample yields about 410,000 distinct CDR3 sequences, approximately 19% seen once. This CDR3 is 16 amino acids long. CDR1 is DFQATT and CDR2 is SNEGSKA in the germline V gene (reference sequence). V lost 6 bases and J lost 2; bases outside the gene matches: 10. The clonotype was recovered from a man between 18 and 29 years old who had mild COVID-19 (a few samples of this study predate the infection). Cell type and time point are not known. Sequencing was carried out using PBMCs or a T cell subset sorted from them (not recorded which). V usage is TRBV20-1 and J usage is TRBJ2-5; 12 nucleotides align to TRBD2. This CDR3 is CSANGLAGTPQETQYF. DNA of the CDR3: TGCAGTGCCAACGGACTAGCGGGGACCCCACAAGAGACCCAGTACTTC.